The TCR beta chain under discussion was sequenced for a study of blood T cell repertoires in COVID-19 (TCRdb year 2020). General notes on the study: The collaborator samples originated in the United States, Italy and Spain and spanned the acute and convalescent phases of COVID-19. The prospective study material was composed of cDNA or gDNA derived from T cells, B-cell-depleted T cells, or PBMCs. The repertoires were made available in a free public database intended to serve as a resource for research on the immune response to SARS-CoV-2. The dataset comprised deeply sampled blood TCRbeta repertoires from subjects exposed to, actively infected with, or recovered from COVID-19. The sample metadata nearly always contained a de-identified subject ID, COVID-19 status, age in years and sex. The samples were drawn from two sources: the first 160 participants of the ongoing ImmuneRACE study, and 1,000 to 1,500 subjects contributed by 6 global collaborators. Where available, HLA class I and class II types were taken from metadata supplied by the sample provider and were not determined by assay-based typing. Broader findings and caveats from the paper: The quantity of clinical and demographic metadata differed by source and by participant and was supplied without curation.

A word on this clone: The antigen it recognizes is unknown. There are no base qualities to consult, and no much larger clone falls within one base.

V is pared back by 7 bases and J by 0 bases, with 16 bases lying between the germline termini. Spanning cysteine to phenylalanine, the CDR3 consists of 15 amino acids. The kept DNA is CDR3 alone, 45 bases in frame from the first base. From a lookup of the germline V gene, CDR1 and CDR2 are MNHEY and SVGEGT. Each collaborating institution followed its own protocols to collect whole blood in K2EDTA tubes. For TCRbeta analysis, collaborators shipped samples as frozen whole blood, isolated PBMCs, or DNA extracted from either of those sample types. TCRbeta CDR3 regions were amplified from genomic DNA using the immunoSEQ Assay, a bias-controlled multiplex PCR. In the authors' own workflow: Within the assay, amplification of reference gene primers was used to estimate how many nucleated cells each sample contained. Sequence reads were collapsed and filtered to measure the absolute abundance of every unique TCRbeta CDR3 rearrangement. For each sample, productive Simpson clonality was calculated as the square root of Simpson's diversity index across productive rearrangements. TCRdb retrieved this table from immuneACCESS and kept in-frame rearrangements only. Not all clones are present; in checked studies, unresolved V genes account for under half, and no reason is known for the remainder. That table supplies the V and J calls and clone size; D and trimming were determined from the DNA. The sample contains over 250,000 clones, roughly 90% of them found a single time. In total, the top ten clones hold roughly 2.2% of the sample.

This sequence was found in a man aged 50-59 years with acute or convalescent COVID-19. Sequencing input: peripheral blood. The chain is made from TRBV6-2 or TRBV6-3 and TRBJ2-7; TRBD1 is perhaps the D gene, given 6 matching bases. The nucleotides are TGTGCCAGCACCCCGGGACATTTGAGCTCCTACGAGCAGTACTTC. This is translated as CASTPGHLSSYEQYF.